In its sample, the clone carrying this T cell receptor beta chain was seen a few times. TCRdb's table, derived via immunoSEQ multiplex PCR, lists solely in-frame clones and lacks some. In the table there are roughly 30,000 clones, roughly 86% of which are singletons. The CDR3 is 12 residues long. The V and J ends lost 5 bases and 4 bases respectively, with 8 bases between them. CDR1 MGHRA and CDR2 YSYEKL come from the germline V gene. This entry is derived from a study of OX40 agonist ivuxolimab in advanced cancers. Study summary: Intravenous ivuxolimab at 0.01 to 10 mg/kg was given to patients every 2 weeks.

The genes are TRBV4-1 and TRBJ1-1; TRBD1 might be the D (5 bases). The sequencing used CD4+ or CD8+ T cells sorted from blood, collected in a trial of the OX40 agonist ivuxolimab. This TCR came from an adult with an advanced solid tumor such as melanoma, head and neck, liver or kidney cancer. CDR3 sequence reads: CASSGDRTEAFF. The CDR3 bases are TGCGCCAGCAGCGGGGACCGCACTGAAGCTTTCTTT.